This T cell receptor (beta chain) is from a study of blood T cell repertoires in COVID-19. The wider study: PBMCs, B-cell-depleted T cells, or T cells provided the cDNA or gDNA that made up the material.

Germline V gives CDR1 SNHLY, CDR2 FYNNEI. The CDR3 spans 11 residues. The V end was cut by 6 bases, the J end by 5 bases, with 8 bases between. Per the original methods: Scientists estimated how many nucleated cells there were by amplifying reference gene primers. Profiling relied on immunoSEQ multiplex PCR, and the TCRdb table lists in-frame clones only, not all of them. V and J calls and clone size are those listed in that table; D and trimming were worked out from the DNA. Found here are 300,000 to 450,000 clones, about 90% of them singletons; the top ten hold 1% to 1.5%. V usage is TRBV2 and J usage is TRBJ2-7; D gene uncertain. The sequence was obtained from a man aged 30 to 39 who had recovered from COVID-19. The sequenced sample was PBMCs or T cells enriched from blood (not recorded which). The chain's CDR3 is CASSPRHEQYF. The CDR3 coding sequence is TGTGCCAGCAGCCCCAGGCACGAGCAGTACTTC.